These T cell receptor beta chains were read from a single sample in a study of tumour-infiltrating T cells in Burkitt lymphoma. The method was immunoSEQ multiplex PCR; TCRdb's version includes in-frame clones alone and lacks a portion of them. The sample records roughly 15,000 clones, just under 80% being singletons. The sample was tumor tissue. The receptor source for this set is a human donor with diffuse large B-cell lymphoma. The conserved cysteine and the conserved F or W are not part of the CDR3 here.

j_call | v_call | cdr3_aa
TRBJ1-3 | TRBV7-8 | ASSLARDRGSGNTIY
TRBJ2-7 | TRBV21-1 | ASSKWDSSYEQY
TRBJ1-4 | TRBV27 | ASSFLQTNEKLF
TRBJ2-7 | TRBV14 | ASSQVRAGGSYEQY
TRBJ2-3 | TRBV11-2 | ASSFRELYGTQY
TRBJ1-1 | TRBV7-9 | ASSLGVIEAF
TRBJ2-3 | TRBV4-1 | ASSLGRDAITDTQY
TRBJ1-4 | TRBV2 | ASSPGENEKLF
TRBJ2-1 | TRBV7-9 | ASSQGGSNEQF
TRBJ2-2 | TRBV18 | ASSPPAGGYLNTGELF
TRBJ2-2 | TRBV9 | ASSFGGPNTGELF
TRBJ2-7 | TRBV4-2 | AGFTGRTYEQY
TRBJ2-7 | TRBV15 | ATSSPGTGGREQY
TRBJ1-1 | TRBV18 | ASSLRTVEGGEAF
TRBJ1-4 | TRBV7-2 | ASSLGIGQGREKLF
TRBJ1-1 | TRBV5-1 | ASSGTDWGGKPKTF
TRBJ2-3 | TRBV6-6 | ANPGAGTDTQY
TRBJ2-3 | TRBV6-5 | ASSQLGQTDTQY
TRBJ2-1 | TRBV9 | ASSVEIAGPEQF
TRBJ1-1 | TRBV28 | ASSTQLWAF
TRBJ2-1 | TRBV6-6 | ASSSLLWPSYNEQF
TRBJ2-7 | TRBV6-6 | ASSYSSGRASLEY
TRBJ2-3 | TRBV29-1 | SVERTAGSGGTDTQY
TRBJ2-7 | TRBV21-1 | ASSKNGTSASEQY
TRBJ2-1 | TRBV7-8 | ASSYGLAVEQF
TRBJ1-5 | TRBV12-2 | ASRLGQANQPQH
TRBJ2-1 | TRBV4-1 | ASSQEAPRDEQF
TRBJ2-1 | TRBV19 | ASSIGSLGDEQF
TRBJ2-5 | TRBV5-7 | ASSPAGRGEETQY
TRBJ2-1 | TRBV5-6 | ASSLEGGSYNEQF
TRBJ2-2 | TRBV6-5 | ASSYGGRVNTGELF
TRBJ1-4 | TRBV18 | ASSPRNRAEATNEKLF
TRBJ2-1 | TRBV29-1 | SGQGYNEQF
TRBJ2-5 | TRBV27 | ASRYLSGGVGTQY
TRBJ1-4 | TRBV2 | ASSEDRGLANEKLF
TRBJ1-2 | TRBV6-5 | ASSYISSYGYT
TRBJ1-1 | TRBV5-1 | ASSLIQGKYTEAF
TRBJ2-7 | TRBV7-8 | ASPGAFSYEQY
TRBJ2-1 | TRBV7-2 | ASSLARLADEQF
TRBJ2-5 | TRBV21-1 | ASSKLVISGETQY